The sequence of this T cell receptor beta chain was determined in a study of regulatory T cells in long-lasting Graves disease. Study results and caveats: Not thyroid tissue but only peripheral blood was studied.

For TCR beta, libraries came from iRepertoire HTBI primers and Arm-PCR of CDR3 regions. TCRdb reprocessed the multiplex PCR reads via MiXCR and lists one record per CDR3 protein. The data show roughly 400,000 distinct CDR3 sequences, roughly 15% seen once. Time point here: newly diagnosed GD, antithyroid drugs for less than 3 months. Preparation of the TCR library used RNA extracted from PBMCs. This clonotype occurred many times. The antigen remains undetermined. V lost 7 bases, J lost 8 bases, and 11 bases stayed unmatched. Germline CDR1 and CDR2: MNHNS and SASEGT. The CDR3 loop spans 14 amino acids. The same data also went into a second study, on T cells in Graves' hyperthyroidism and ophthalmopathy. That publication notes: The HTBI primer set drove a first-round RT-PCR of the TCR CDR3.

The sequence was collected from a woman aged 18-35 years with Graves disease. Sequenced material: peripheral blood mononuclear cells (PBMCs), taken at new diagnosis, from a patient treated with antithyroid drugs. The chain uses TRBV6-1 and TRBJ2-1; 7 bases match TRBD1. The CDR3 loop reads CASTYDRVRDEQFF. CDR3 in DNA: TGTGCCAGCACCTACGACAGGGTCAGGGATGAGCAGTTCTTC.